The present T cell receptor beta chain was sequenced within a study of CD8+ T cells in alopecia areata. Study summary: Treated patients were given oral tofacitinib, which was dosed at 5 to 10 mg twice daily. A 6-month period off drug followed tofacitinib, which lasted 6 to 18 months. Study results and caveats: Sequence data from scalp samples additionally include resident alphabeta T cells of normal skin.

The CDR3 is 15 residues long. Germline CDR1 is MNHEY and CDR2 is SMNVEV (reference sequence). The V and J ends lost 6 bases and 6 bases, in that order; junction bases with no gene match: 8. This clone was recorded a few times. Its matching antigen is unknown. In each case, RNA was isolated and then reverse transcribed into cDNA as the sequencing template. Sequenced by immunoSEQ multiplex PCR; TCRdb stores in-frame clones only, minus some. The data hold over 200,000 clones, with about 60% observed a single time. This chain joins TRBV27 and TRBJ1-2, with TRBD1 matching 12 bases. This clonotype was sampled from a human donor with alopecia areata. This specimen was CD4+ T cells sorted from blood, taken at week 0. The chain's CDR3 is CASSIVGQGAHGYTF. For the CDR3, the DNA is TGTGCCAGCAGCATAGTGGGACAGGGGGCGCATGGCTACACCTTC.